This entry lists 26 T cell receptor beta chains sequenced from one sample in a study of T-cell memory formation after mild COVID-19. One entry per CDR3 protein, called by TCRdb with MiXCR from the 5' RACE reads. This table has fewer than 700,000 distinct CDR3 sequences, about 20% appearing once. The sequencing sample was made of PBMCs or a T cell subset sorted from them (not recorded which). The source of these receptors is an adult woman who had mild COVID-19 (a few samples of this study predate the infection). Cell type and time point are not known.

The J gene is TRBJ2-7, the V gene TRBV5-1, with 8 bases that match TRBD1. The germline gives CDR1 SGHRS, CDR2 YFSETQ. V lost 3 bases, J lost 2 bases, and 7 bases stayed unmatched. The CDR3 covers 15 residues. In DNA, the CDR3 is TGCGCCAGCAGCTCCACAGGGGGTGTCACCTACGAGCAGTACTTC. This encodes CASSSTGGVTYEQYF.

This clonotype has a handful of counts. The V gene is TRBV6-5, the J gene TRBJ2-1; 7 bases are a match to TRBD1. CDR3 length equals 16 residues. V lost 5 bases and J lost 4; bases outside the gene matches: 11. Per the germline V gene, CDR1 is MNHEY and CDR2 is SVGAGI. The CDR3 DNA follows: TGTGCCAGCAGTCGACAAGACAGGGCCCCATACAATGAGCAGTTCTTC. This sequence encodes CASSRQDRAPYNEQFF.

The chain couples TRBV25-1 to TRBJ1-3; tentative D call: TRBD1 (6 bases). The CDR3 runs to 18 residues. Germline CDR1 reads MGHDK; CDR2 reads SYGVNS. Trimming left V 3 bases short and J 0 bases short, with 18 bases between. In DNA form, the CDR3 reads TGTGCCAGCAGTGATGGACAGACCCGACGCCTCTCTGGAAACACCATATATTTT. This sequence encodes CASSDGQTRRLSGNTIYF.

This clonotype was seen only a few times. J is TRBJ1-1 and V is TRBV5-1; D is possibly TRBD1 (5 bases). The germline CDR1 and CDR2 sequences are SGHRS and YFSETQ. The CDR3 covers 15 residues. V gave up 5 bases and J gave up 0 bases, with 14 bases separating them. The CDR3 loop reads CASRLEMTVNTEAFF. The CDR3 coding sequence is TGCGCCAGCAGACTTGAGATGACAGTGAACACTGAAGCTTTCTTT.

The chain couples TRBV12-3 or TRBV12-4 to TRBJ2-1; the D is unclear. There are 14 residues in the CDR3. Between the trimmed V and J ends, which lost 2 bases and 7 bases, there was a span of 12 bases. Here the CDR3 DNA reads TGTGCCAGCAGTTTAACCTCACGGGCGAATGAGCAGTTCTTC. It specifies CASSLTSRANEQFF.

V usage is TRBV19 and J usage is TRBJ1-6; D is uncertain. CDR1 and CDR2 from the germline V gene are LNHDA and SQIVND (reference sequence). There are 13 residues in the CDR3. V gave up 0 bases and J gave up 14 bases, with 11 bases separating them. In nucleotides, the CDR3 is TGTGCCAGTAGTATAGATAGAGTCGGATCCCTCCACTTT. This sequence encodes CASSIDRVGSLHF.

The sample holds many counts of this clonotype. Written as DNA, the CDR3 is TGCAGTGCTAGACATTTGTGGAACACTGAAGCTTTCTTT. This encodes CSARHLWNTEAFF. The chain has TRBV20-1 and TRBJ1-1; D is unresolved. The CDR3 is made up of 13 amino acids. V shed 2 bases and J shed 1 base, with 8 bases lying between them. The germline V gene has CDR1 DFQATT and CDR2 SNEGSKA (reference sequence).

In this sample, this clonotype turned up a few times. The CDR3 region has the DNA TGTGCCAGCAGTGAGAATGGAAACACCATATATTTT. This encodes CASSENGNTIYF. The rearrangement links TRBV12-3 or TRBV12-4 to TRBJ1-3, with D unclear. This CDR3 is built from 12 residues. V lost 5 bases and J 3 bases, leaving 5 bases between the germline ends.

The CDR3 protein is CASSLVGAHYGYTF. The CDR3 region has the DNA TGCGCCAGCAGCTTGGTGGGGGCCCACTATGGCTACACCTTC. This chain links TRBV5-1 with TRBJ1-2; D perhaps matches TRBD1 (6 bases). V lost 0 bases and J lost 3, with 9 bases in between. CDR1 is SGHRS and CDR2 is YFSETQ in the germline V gene. This CDR3 comprises 14 residues.

In its sample, this clonotype was seen a few times. The chain joins TRBV25-1 to TRBJ2-1, with 14 bases identical to TRBD2. The length of the CDR3 is 19 residues. Germline lookup yields CDR1 MGHDK and CDR2 SYGVNS. The V segment lost 4 bases and the J segment 5 bases; nucleotides outside the gene matches: 13. CDR3 amino acids: CASSATSGTSGRVHNEQFF. DNA for the CDR3: TGTGCCAGCAGTGCCACCTCGGGGACTAGCGGGAGAGTCCACAATGAGCAGTTCTTC.

This clonotype was seen a single time. The V and J genes are TRBV24-1 and TRBJ2-3; D may be TRBD1 (5 bases). The V gene lost 6 bases and the J gene lost 6 bases, with 9 bases spanning the gap. The CDR3 is 12 amino acids. CDR1 is KGHDR and CDR2 is SFDVKD in the germline V gene. This CDR3 reads CATSQTADTQYF. The CDR3 nucleotides read TGTGCCACCAGTCAGACAGCGGATACGCAGTATTTT.

This clonotype was seen only a few times. The chain joins TRBV29-1 to TRBJ1-1; D gene ambiguous. The CDR3 contains 15 residues. Trimming pared 6 bases from V and 0 bases from J, leaving 17 bases between. Germline V gene sequence: CDR1 SQVTM, CDR2 ANQGSEA. DNA of the CDR3: TGCAGCGTCGCGTTGGCCCGGTCCTTGAACACTGAAGCTTTCTTT. Residues: CSVALARSLNTEAFF.

The chain recombines TRBV25-1 with TRBJ1-4; D is unresolved. V lost 1 base and J lost 5, with 11 bases in between. CDR1 is MGHDK, CDR2 SYGVNS, per germline. This CDR3 contains 15 residues. CDR3 DNA sequence: TGTGCCAGCAGTGAATTTACCAGTGGAAATGAAAAACTGTTTTTT. This gives the protein CASSEFTSGNEKLFF.

This rearrangement joins TRBV6-5 to TRBJ2-1, with TRBD2 as a possible D gene (5 bases). The CDR3 sequence is 13 residues long. The V gene's germline CDR1 is MNHEY and CDR2 SVGAGI. The V end lost 4 bases, the J end lost 9 bases, and 13 bases lay between the germline ends. CDR3 coding DNA: TGTGCCAGCAGTTTGCACTGGGCGGGTGAGCAGTTCTTC. Encoded protein: CASSLHWAGEQFF.

The table lists this clonotype with many counts. V usage is TRBV3-1 and J usage is TRBJ2-7; a possible D gene is TRBD2 (5 bases). Germline V gene data show CDR1 as LGHDT and CDR2 as YNNKEL (reference sequence). The CDR3 extends over 15 amino acids. Trimming stripped 1 base from V and 2 bases from J, with 12 bases between. The CDR3 loop reads CASSQAGGLTYEQYF. The CDR3 DNA reads as TGTGCCAGCAGCCAAGCGGGCGGGCTCACCTACGAGCAGTACTTC.

The genes are TRBV9 and TRBJ2-2; a weak D match, TRBD2 (6 bases). The CDR3 extends over 16 amino acids. V lost 0 bases and J lost 0, with 9 bases in between. Germline V gene lookup returns CDR1 SGDLS and CDR2 YYNGEE. The chain's CDR3 is CASSVGGDANTGELFF. The CDR3 bases are TGTGCCAGCAGCGTAGGGGGGGACGCGAACACCGGGGAGCTGTTTTTT. Using reference TRBV9 and TRBJ2-2 for the parts outside the CDR3, the full variable domain is DSGVTQTPKHLITATGQRVTLRCSPRSGDLSVYWYQQSLDQGLQFLIQYYNGEERAKGNILERFSAQQFPDLHSELNLSSLELGDSALYFCASSVGGDANTGELFFGEGSRLTVL.

This clonotype was found a few times. The chain has TRBV29-1 and TRBJ2-7, with D possibly called TRBD1 or TRBD2 (5 bases each). The CDR3 runs 13 residues. With 7 bases removed from V and 3 bases from J, the gap between germline ends came to 16 bases. Germline values: CDR1 SQVTM, CDR2 ANQGSEA. The CDR3 coding sequence is TGCAGCGCACGGCTAGGGGAGTTCTACGAGCAGTACTTC. Protein: CSARLGEFYEQYF.

The table lists this clonotype with many counts. The rearrangement uses TRBV18 and TRBJ2-1; the D gene is possibly TRBD1 (5 bases). This CDR3 spans 12 amino acids. V lost 5 bases and J 6 bases, leaving 8 bases between the germline ends. Germline V lookup: CDR1 KGHSH, CDR2 LQKENI. The CDR3 nucleotides are TGTGCCAGCTCAAGGGGATCCAATGAGCAGTTCTTC. Encoded protein: CASSRGSNEQFF.

J is TRBJ1-1 and V is TRBV5-1, with D unclear. This CDR3 comprises 14 residues. V was pared by 1 base and J by 6 bases, with 13 bases between. Germline-derived CDR1 and CDR2 are SGHRS and YFSETQ. CDR3 DNA sequence: TGCGCCAGCAGCTTGAGGGCAGTGGCGGCTGAAGCTTTCTTT. Its protein product is CASSLRAVAAEAFF.

The V call is TRBV5-1, the J call TRBJ2-5; maybe TRBD2 (6 bases). The CDR3 runs to 13 residues. The germline V and J ends were trimmed by 5 bases and 4 bases, with 12 bases remaining between them. Germline lookup yields CDR1 SGHRS and CDR2 YFSETQ. CDR3 coding DNA: TGCGCCAGCAGGACCGGGACTCTAGAGACCCAGTACTTC. As protein: CASRTGTLETQYF.

The V gene is TRBV2, the J gene TRBJ2-5; D might be TRBD1 or TRBD2, each matching 5 bases. Per the germline V gene, CDR1 is SNHLY and CDR2 is FYNNEI. V shed 4 bases and J shed 7 bases, with 16 bases lying between them. This CDR3 has 14 amino acids. As DNA, the CDR3 is TGTGCCAGCAGTGCACTAGTGGGGCCGGGGACCCAGTACTTC. Protein: CASSALVGPGTQYF.

This clonotype was recorded once. This chain uses TRBV7-9 with TRBJ1-2, with 8 bases identical to TRBD1. CDR3 length: 16 residues. The V gene end was trimmed by 2 bases and the J gene end by 1 base; junction bases not matched to a gene: 6. The germline gives CDR1 SEHNR, CDR2 FQNEAQ (reference sequence). The CDR3 DNA reads as TGTGCCAGCAGCTTATGGTCCGACAGGGGTAACTATGGCTACACCTTC. Translating gives CASSLWSDRGNYGYTF.

This clonotype has only a few counts. This rearrangement joins TRBV24-1 to TRBJ2-1; TRBD1 matches 11 bases. After removal of 9 bases from V and 6 bases from J, the junction contained 3 bases not matched to a gene. The CDR3 is 13 residues long. The germline gives CDR1 KGHDR, CDR2 SFDVKD. The CDR3 region has the DNA TGTGCCACCCGTGGGACAGGGGGCAATGAGCAGTTCTTC. Translated: CATRGTGGNEQFF.

This clonotype was seen at least ten times. J is TRBJ2-1 and V is TRBV4-2; either TRBD1 or TRBD2 may fit D (5 bases each). Trimming stripped 4 bases from V and 7 bases from J, with 17 bases between. The CDR3 extends over 15 amino acids. CDR1 and CDR2 from the germline V gene are LGHNA and YNFKEQ. DNA for the CDR3: TGTGCCAGCAGCCTCCTTGGGGACCCCGCGAATGAGCAGTTCTTC. Protein sequence: CASSLLGDPANEQFF.

This clonotype was observed a few times. The gene calls are TRBV14 and TRBJ2-7; perhaps TRBD2 as D (5 bases). The germline gives CDR1 SGHDN, CDR2 FVKESK. CDR3 length: 14 residues. Trimming took off 0 bases at V and 3 bases at J, with 9 bases between the two ends. The CDR3 DNA reads as TGTGCCAGCAGCCAAGAAGAGGGAGTCTACGAGCAGTACTTC. It encodes CASSQEEGVYEQYF.

The rearrangement joins TRBV2 to TRBJ1-1, with 7 bases that match TRBD1. Germline V lookup: CDR1 SNHLY, CDR2 FYNNEI. Trimming at V came to 10 bases and at J to 1 base, leaving 9 bases not matched to a gene. This CDR3 contains 14 residues. CDR3 sequence (DNA): TGTGCCAACAGGCCAGGACAGGCGAACACTGAAGCTTTCTTT. It translates to CANRPGQANTEAFF.